The 10 T cell receptor beta chains reported below all come from one sample, sequenced in a study of blood T cell repertoires in COVID-19. The assay was immunoSEQ multiplex PCR, and TCRdb's table has in-frame clones only and misses some. Found here are 250,000 to 300,000 clones, roughly 89% of them singletons; the top ten hold around 4.6%. Material: peripheral blood. The receptors here all came from a woman aged 40 to 55 who had recovered from COVID-19.

The V call is TRBV6-5, the J call TRBJ1-3, with D perhaps TRBD1 (5 bases). Trimming cost V 4 bases and J 0 bases, with 10 bases left between them. The length of the CDR3 is 15 residues. Germline CDR1 MNHEY, CDR2 SVGAGI. The CDR3 loop reads CASSLARDSGNTIYF. CDR3 in DNA: TGTGCCAGCAGTTTGGCCAGGGACTCTGGAAACACCATATATTTT.

This clone showed up just once. V gene TRBV25-1 combines with J gene TRBJ2-2; no clear D gene. Germline loops: CDR1 MGHDK, CDR2 SYGVNS. The length of the CDR3 is 12 residues. The V end was cut by 5 bases, the J end by 4 bases, with 5 bases between. CDR3 bases: TGTGCCAGCAGTCAGATCACCGGGGAGCTGTTTTTT. Residues: CASSQITGELFF.

The chain couples TRBV2 to TRBJ2-5; TRBD1 is a possible D gene (7 bases). Looked up from germline, CDR1 is SNHLY and CDR2 is FYNNEI. There are 14 residues in the CDR3. The V gene lost 6 bases and the J gene lost 7 bases, with 18 bases spanning the gap. The CDR3 sequence: CASRGGTGEPTQYF. The DNA of the CDR3 is TGTGCCAGCAGGGGGGGTACAGGGGAGCCGACCCAGTACTTC. The whole variable domain, filled in from reference TRBV2 and TRBJ2-5, reads EPEVTQTPSHQVTQMGQEVILRCVPISNHLYFYWYRQILGQKVEFLVSFYNNEISEKSEIFDDQFSVERPDGSNFTLKIRSTKLEDSAMYFCASRGGTGEPTQYFGPGTRLLVL.

The chain uses TRBV3-1 (or the pseudogene TRBV3-2) and TRBJ1-1, with TRBD1 as a possible D gene (5 bases). This CDR3 comprises 14 residues. V was clipped by 1 base and J by 3 bases, with 9 bases between them. Germline assignment: CDR1 LGHDT and CDR2 YNNKEL (reference sequence). The CDR3 spells CASSQGRQYTEAFF. The DNA of the CDR3 is TGTGCCAGCAGCCAAGGCCGACAGTACACTGAAGCTTTCTTT.

The gene calls are TRBV9 and TRBJ1-3; D remains ambiguous. Germline loops: CDR1 SGDLS, CDR2 YYNGEE. CDR3 length: 14 residues. Trimming pared 3 bases from V and 1 base from J, leaving 8 bases between. The CDR3 DNA follows: TGTGCCAGCAGCGGGGGAGGGTCTGGAAACACCATATATTTT. Protein sequence: CASSGGGSGNTIYF.

This clone has only a few counts. V is TRBV7-9 and J is TRBJ2-1, with D possibly being TRBD1 (6 bases). Germline V gives CDR1 SEHNR, CDR2 FQNEAQ (reference sequence). The CDR3 has 13 amino acids. V was clipped by 9 bases and J by 10 bases, with 19 bases between them. CDR3 region: CARARDIKGEQFF. As DNA, the CDR3 is TGTGCCAGGGCCCGGGACATTAAAGGGGAGCAGTTCTTC.

This chain's CDR3 is CASTDFAGLNSPLHF. The DNA for the CDR3 is TGTGCCAGCACGGATTTCGCAGGGTTGAATTCACCCCTCCACTTT. This chain joins TRBV6-5 and TRBJ1-6; possible D gene TRBD1, 5 bases. Per the germline V gene, CDR1 is MNHEY and CDR2 is SVGAGI. Trimming removed 7 bases at V and 7 bases at J, with 17 bases between. The CDR3 has 15 amino acids.

V gene TRBV28 combines with J gene TRBJ1-6, with a possible D match to TRBD1 (6 bases). The germline V gene has CDR1 MDHEN and CDR2 SYDVKM. Trimming stripped 9 bases from V and 2 bases from J, with 11 bases between. There are 14 residues in the CDR3. The CDR3 coding sequence is TGTGCCAGTGCACAGGGCACCTATAATTCACCCCTCCACTTT. Protein product: CASAQGTYNSPLHF.

The chain has TRBV13 and TRBJ2-5; 7 bases match TRBD2. Losses at the gene ends were 5 bases for V and 4 bases for J; bases not matched to a gene: 7. Germline V gene data show CDR1 as PRHDT and CDR2 as FYEKMQ (reference sequence). The CDR3 spans 14 residues. The CDR3 region is CASSVREGSETQYF. The CDR3 DNA sequence: TGTGCCAGCAGCGTCAGGGAGGGTTCAGAGACCCAGTACTTC.

J is TRBJ2-7 and V is TRBV2; the match to TRBD2 covers 10 bases. J lost 2 bases, V lost 7 bases, and 8 bases had no gene match. The CDR3 runs 15 residues. Germline CDR1 reads SNHLY; CDR2 reads FYNNEI. CDR3 protein: CASNVAGGATYEQYF. CDR3 DNA: TGTGCCAGCAACGTAGCGGGGGGCGCAACCTACGAGCAGTACTTC.